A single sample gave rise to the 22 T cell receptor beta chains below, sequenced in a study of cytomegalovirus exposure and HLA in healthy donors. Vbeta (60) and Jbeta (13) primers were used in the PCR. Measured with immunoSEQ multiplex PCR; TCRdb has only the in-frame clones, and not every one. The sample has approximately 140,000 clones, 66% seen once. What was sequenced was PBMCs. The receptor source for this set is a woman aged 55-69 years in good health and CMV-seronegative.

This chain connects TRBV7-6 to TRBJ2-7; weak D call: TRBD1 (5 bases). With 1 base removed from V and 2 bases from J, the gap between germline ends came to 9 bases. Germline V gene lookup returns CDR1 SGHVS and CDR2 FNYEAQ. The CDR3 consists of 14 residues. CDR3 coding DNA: TGTGCCAGCAGCTTAGAGGCGGACACCTACGAGCAGTACTTC. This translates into CASSLEADTYEQYF.

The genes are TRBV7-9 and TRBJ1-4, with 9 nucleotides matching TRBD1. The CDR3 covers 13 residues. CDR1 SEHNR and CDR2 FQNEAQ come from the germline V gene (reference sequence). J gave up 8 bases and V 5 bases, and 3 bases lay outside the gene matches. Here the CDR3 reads CASSRDRDEKLFF. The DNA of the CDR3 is TGTGCCAGCAGCCGGGACAGGGACGAAAAACTGTTTTTT.

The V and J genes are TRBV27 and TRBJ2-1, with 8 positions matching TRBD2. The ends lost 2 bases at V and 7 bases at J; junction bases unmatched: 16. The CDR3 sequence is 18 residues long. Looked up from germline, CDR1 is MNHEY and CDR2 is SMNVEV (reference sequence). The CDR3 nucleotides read TGTGCCAGCAGTTTAACTAGCGGACCCCCCCTGGCACGGAATGAGCAGTTCTTC. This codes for CASSLTSGPPLARNEQFF.

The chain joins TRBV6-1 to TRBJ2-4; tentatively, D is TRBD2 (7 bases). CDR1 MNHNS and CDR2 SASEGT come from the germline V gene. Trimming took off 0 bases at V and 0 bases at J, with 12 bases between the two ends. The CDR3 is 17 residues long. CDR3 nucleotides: TGTGCCAGCAGTGAAGCGCGGGGGCGAAGAGCCAAAAACATTCAGTACTTC. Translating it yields CASSEARGRRAKNIQYF.

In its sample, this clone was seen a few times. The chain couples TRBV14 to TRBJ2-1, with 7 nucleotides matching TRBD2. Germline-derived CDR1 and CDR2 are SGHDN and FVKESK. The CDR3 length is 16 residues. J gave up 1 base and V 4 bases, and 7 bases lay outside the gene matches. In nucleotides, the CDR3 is TGTGCCAGCAGCCCCCGCGGGGGACCTTCCTACAATGAGCAGTTCTTC. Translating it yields CASSPRGGPSYNEQFF.

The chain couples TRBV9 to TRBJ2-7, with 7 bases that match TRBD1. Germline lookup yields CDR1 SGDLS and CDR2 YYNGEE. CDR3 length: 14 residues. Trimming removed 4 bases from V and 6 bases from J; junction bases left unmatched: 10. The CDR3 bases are TGTGCCAGCAGCTTCTACGACAGGGATGGCGAGCAGTACTTC. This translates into CASSFYDRDGEQYF. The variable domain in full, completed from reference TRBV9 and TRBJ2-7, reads DSGVTQTPKHLITATGQRVTLRCSPRSGDLSVYWYQQSLDQGLQFLIQYYNGEERAKGNILERFSAQQFPDLHSELNLSSLELGDSALYFCASSFYDRDGEQYFGPGTRLTVT.

CDR3 sequence reads: CASSLQGGSYNEQFF. The CDR3 coding sequence is TGTGCCAGCAGCCTACAGGGTGGATCCTACAATGAGCAGTTCTTC. The chain is built from TRBV14 and TRBJ2-1, with D possibly matching TRBD1 (6 bases). V was clipped by 4 bases and J by 1 base, with 11 bases between them. The germline V gene encodes CDR1 SGHDN and CDR2 FVKESK. The CDR3 extends over 15 amino acids. Full variable domain (rest looked up from reference TRBV14 and TRBJ2-1): EAGVTQFPSHSVIEKGQTVTLRCDPISGHDNLYWYRRVMGKEIKFLLHFVKESKQDESGMPNNRFLAERTGGTYSTLKVQPAELEDSGVYFCASSLQGGSYNEQFFGPGTRLTVL.

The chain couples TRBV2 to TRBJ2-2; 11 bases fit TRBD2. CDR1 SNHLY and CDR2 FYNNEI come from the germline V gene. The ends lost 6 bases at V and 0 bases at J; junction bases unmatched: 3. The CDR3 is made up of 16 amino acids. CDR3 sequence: CASRQLAGANTGELFF. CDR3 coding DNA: TGTGCCAGCAGACAACTAGCGGGGGCGAACACCGGGGAGCTGTTTTTT.

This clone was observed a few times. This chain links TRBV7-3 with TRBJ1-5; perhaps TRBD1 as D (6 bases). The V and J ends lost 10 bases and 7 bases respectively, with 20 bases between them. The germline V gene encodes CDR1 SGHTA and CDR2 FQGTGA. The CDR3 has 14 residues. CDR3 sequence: CATSRDIFRQPQHF. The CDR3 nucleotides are TGTGCCACGTCCCGGGACATTTTTAGGCAGCCCCAGCATTTT.

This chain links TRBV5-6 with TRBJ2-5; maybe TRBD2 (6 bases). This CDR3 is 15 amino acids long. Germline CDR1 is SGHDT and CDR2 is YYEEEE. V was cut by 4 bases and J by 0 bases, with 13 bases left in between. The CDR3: CASSRRRVNQETQYF. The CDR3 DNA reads TGTGCCAGCAGCCGAAGGAGGGTTAACCAAGAGACCCAGTACTTC.

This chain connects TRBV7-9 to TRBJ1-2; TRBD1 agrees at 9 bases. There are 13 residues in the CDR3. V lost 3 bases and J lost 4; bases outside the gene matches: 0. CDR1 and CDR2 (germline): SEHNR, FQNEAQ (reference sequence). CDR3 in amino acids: CASSLDRGYGYTF. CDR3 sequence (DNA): TGTGCCAGCAGCTTGGACAGGGGCTATGGCTACACCTTC.

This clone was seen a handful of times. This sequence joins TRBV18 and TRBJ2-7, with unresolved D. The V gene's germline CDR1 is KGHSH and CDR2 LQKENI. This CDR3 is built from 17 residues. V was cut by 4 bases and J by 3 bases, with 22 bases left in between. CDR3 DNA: TGTGCCAGCTCACTCCCTCCACCGAGCACTCTCAACTACGAGCAGTACTTC. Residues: CASSLPPPSTLNYEQYF.

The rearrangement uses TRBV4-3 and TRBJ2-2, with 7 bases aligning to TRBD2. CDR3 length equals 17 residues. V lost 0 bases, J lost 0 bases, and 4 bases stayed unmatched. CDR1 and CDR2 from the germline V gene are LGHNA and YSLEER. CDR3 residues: CASSQEGGGANTGELFF. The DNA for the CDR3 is TGCGCCAGCAGCCAAGAAGGTGGGGGGGCGAACACCGGGGAGCTGTTTTTT.

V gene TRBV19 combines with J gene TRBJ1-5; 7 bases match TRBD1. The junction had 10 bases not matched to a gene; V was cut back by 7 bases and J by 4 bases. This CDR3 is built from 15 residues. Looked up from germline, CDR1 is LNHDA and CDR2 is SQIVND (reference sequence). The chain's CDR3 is CASTSRQGDNQPQHF. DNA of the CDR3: TGTGCCAGTACCTCAAGACAGGGAGATAATCAGCCCCAGCATTTT.

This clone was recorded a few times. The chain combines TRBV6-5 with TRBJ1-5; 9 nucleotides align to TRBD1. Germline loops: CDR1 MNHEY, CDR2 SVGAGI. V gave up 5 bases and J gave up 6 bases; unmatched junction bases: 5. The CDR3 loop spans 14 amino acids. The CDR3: CASSPRTGVQPQHF. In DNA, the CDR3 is TGTGCCAGCAGTCCCAGGACAGGGGTTCAGCCCCAGCATTTT.

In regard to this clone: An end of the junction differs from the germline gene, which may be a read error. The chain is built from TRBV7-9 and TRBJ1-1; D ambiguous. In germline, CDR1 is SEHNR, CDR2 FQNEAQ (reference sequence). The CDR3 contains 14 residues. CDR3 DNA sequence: TGTTCCAGCAGCCCCCCGCCCAGAGGGACTGAAGCTTTCTTT. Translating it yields CSSSPPPRGTEAFF. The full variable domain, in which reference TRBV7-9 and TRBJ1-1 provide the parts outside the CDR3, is DTGVSQNPRHKITKRGQNVTFRCDPISEHNRLYWYRQTLGQGPEFLTYFQNEAQLEKSRLLSDRFSAERPKGSFSTLEIQRTEQGDSAMYLCSSSPPPRGTEAFFGQGTRLTVV.

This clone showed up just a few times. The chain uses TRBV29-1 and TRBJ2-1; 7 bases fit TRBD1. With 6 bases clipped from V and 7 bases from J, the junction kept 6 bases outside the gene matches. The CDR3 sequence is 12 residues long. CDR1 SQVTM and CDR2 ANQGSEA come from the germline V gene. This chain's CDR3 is CSVRDRVNEQFF. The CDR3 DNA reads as TGCAGCGTCCGAGACAGGGTGAATGAGCAGTTCTTC.

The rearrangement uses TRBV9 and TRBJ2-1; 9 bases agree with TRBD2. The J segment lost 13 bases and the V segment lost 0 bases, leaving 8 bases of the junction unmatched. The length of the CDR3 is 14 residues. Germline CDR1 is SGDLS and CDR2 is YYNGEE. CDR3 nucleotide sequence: TGTGCCAGCAGCGTAGCTGCTAGCGGGGTGATACAGTTCTTC. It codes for CASSVAASGVIQFF.

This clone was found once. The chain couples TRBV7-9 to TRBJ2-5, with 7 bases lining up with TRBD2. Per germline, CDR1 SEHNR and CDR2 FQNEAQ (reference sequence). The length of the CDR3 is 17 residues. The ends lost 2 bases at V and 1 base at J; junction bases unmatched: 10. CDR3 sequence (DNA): TGTGCCAGCAGCTTATCCATTGGGAGGGTAACCCAAGAGACCCAGTACTTC. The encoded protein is CASSLSIGRVTQETQYF.

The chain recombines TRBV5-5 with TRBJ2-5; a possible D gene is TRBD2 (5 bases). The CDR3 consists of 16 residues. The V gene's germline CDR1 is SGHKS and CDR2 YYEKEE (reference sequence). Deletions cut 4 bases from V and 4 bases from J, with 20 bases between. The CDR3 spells CASSVSSGTSLETQYF. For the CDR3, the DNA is TGTGCCAGCAGCGTATCCAGTGGAACTAGTCTAGAGACCCAGTACTTC.

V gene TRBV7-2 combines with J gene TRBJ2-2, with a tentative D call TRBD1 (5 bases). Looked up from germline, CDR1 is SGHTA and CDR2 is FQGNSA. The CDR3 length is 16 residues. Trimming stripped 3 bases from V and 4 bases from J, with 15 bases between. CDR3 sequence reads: CASSLVSGRATGELFF. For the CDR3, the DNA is TGTGCCAGCAGCTTGGTTTCGGGCAGGGCCACCGGGGAGCTGTTTTTT.

The CDR3 DNA follows: TGTGCCAGCAGTTGGCGGGGTTCGGCGAATGAGCAGTTCTTC. Protein product: CASSWRGSANEQFF. This rearrangement joins TRBV6-4 to TRBJ2-1; perhaps TRBD2 as D (6 bases). Germline CDR1 and CDR2: MRHNA and SNTAGT. V gave up 5 bases and J gave up 7 bases, with 15 bases separating them. The CDR3 sequence is 14 residues long.